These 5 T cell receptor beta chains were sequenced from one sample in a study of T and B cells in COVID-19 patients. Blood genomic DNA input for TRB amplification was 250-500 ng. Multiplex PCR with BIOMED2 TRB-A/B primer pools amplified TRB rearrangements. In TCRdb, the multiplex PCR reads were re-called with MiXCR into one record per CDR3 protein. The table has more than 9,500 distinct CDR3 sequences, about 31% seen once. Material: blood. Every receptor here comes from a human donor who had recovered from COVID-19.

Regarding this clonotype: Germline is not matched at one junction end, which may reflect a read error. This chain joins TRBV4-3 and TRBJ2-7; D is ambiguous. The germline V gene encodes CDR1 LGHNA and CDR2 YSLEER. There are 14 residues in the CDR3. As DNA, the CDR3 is TGTGCCAGCAGCCAAGTTGCATCGGCTGGCGAGCAGTACTTC. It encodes CASSQVASAGEQYF.

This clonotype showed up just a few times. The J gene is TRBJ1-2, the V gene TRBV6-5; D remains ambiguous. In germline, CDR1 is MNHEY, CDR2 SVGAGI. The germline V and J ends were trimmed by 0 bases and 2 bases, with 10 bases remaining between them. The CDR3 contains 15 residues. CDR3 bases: TGTGCCAGCAGTTACTCCTCAGATTTCAACTATGGCTACACCTTC. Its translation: CASSYSSDFNYGYTF.

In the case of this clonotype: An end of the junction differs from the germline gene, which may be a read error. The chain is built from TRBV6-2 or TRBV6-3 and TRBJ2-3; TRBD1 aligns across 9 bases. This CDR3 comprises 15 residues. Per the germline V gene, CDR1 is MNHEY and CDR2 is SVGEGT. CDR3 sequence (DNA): TGCGCCAGCAGCCAATCACAGGGGGCGGCAGATACGCAGTATTTT. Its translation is CASSQSQGAADTQYF.

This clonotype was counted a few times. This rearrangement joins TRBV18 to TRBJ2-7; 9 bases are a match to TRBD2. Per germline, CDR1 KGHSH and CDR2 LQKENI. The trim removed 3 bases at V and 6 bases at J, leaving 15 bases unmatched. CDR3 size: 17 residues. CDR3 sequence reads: CASSPAGLAGGPGEQYV. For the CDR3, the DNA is TGTGCCAGCTCACCCGCAGGTTTGGCGGGAGGGCCCGGCGAGCAGTACGTC.

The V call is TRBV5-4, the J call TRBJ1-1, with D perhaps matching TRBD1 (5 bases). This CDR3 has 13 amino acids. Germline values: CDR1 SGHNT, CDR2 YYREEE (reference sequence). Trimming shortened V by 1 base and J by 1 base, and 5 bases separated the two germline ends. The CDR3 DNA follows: TGTGCCAGCAGCTTGAGGGGGAACACTGAAGCTTTCTTT. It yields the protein CASSLRGNTEAFF.